The rows below give T cell receptor beta chains drawn from one sample of a study of T cells in Graves' hyperthyroidism and ophthalmopathy. Via MiXCR, TCRdb re-called the multiplex PCR reads, giving one row per CDR3 protein. Here the sample spans almost 500,000 distinct CDR3 sequences, 20% to 25% being singletons. Material: blood. The receptors were gathered from a woman in her 70s with Graves' ophthalmopathy. CDR3s include the opening cysteine and the closing phenylalanine or tryptophan. A D gene is named only where the DNA matches it firmly. Only some rows state a clone size, as once, few, many or a class for expanded clones.

cdr3_aa: CASSRTDGIEGGAFF
cdr3_nt: TGTGCCAGCAGCCGAACGGACGGGATAGAGGGGGGAGCTTTCTTT
j_call: TRBJ1-1
clone_size: few
v_call: TRBV3-1
d_call: NA

cdr3_aa: CASSVTTDNEQFF
cdr3_nt: TGTGCCAGCAGTGTCACGACTGACAATGAGCAGTTCTTC
j_call: TRBJ2-1
clone_size: NA
v_call: TRBV28
d_call: NA

cdr3_aa: CSAGQGTEQYF
cdr3_nt: TGCAGCGCGGGACAGGGGACGGAGCAGTACTTC
j_call: TRBJ2-7
clone_size: few
v_call: TRBV20-1
d_call: TRBD1

cdr3_aa: CASSAGTEAFF
cdr3_nt: TGCGCCAGCAGCGCCGGGACTGAAGCTTTCTTT
j_call: TRBJ1-1
clone_size: many
v_call: TRBV5-1
d_call: NA

cdr3_aa: CASSYSRGSSGSTKEQYF
cdr3_nt: TGTGCCAGCAGTTACAGTCGGGGCTCTAGCGGGAGTACGAAGGAGCAGTACTTC
j_call: TRBJ2-7
clone_size: NA
v_call: TRBV6-2/TRBV6-3
d_call: TRBD2

cdr3_aa: CSARVGDSGAFF
cdr3_nt: TGCAGTGCTAGAGTGGGAGATTCTGGGGCTTTCTTT
j_call: TRBJ1-1
clone_size: NA
v_call: TRBV20-1
d_call: NA

cdr3_aa: CASSLTGQGERYGYTF
cdr3_nt: TGCGCCAGCAGCTTAACGGGACAGGGGGAGCGCTATGGCTACACCTTC
j_call: TRBJ1-2
clone_size: NA
v_call: TRBV5-1
d_call: TRBD1

cdr3_aa: CASRQTGGDTQYF
cdr3_nt: TGTGCCAGCAGACAAACAGGGGGTGATACGCAGTATTTT
j_call: TRBJ2-3
clone_size: many
v_call: TRBV7-2
d_call: TRBD1

cdr3_aa: CASSEPDQSAGGGMNEQFF
cdr3_nt: TGTGCCAGCAGTGAACCAGACCAATCAGCGGGAGGGGGTATGAATGAGCAGTTCTTC
j_call: TRBJ2-1
clone_size: NA
v_call: TRBV25-1
d_call: TRBD2

cdr3_aa: CASSLLPGQGSDGGYTF
cdr3_nt: TGTGCCAGCAGTCTATTACCGGGACAGGGGTCAGATGGTGGCTACACCTTC
j_call: TRBJ1-2
clone_size: NA
v_call: TRBV28
d_call: TRBD1

cdr3_aa: CAWSAKPGQGVHGYTF
cdr3_nt: TGTGCCTGGAGTGCCAAACCGGGACAGGGAGTTCATGGCTACACCTTC
j_call: TRBJ1-2
clone_size: NA
v_call: TRBV30
d_call: TRBD1

cdr3_aa: CSARGRANSPLHF
cdr3_nt: TGCAGTGCTAGGGGCAGGGCAAATTCACCCCTCCACTTT
j_call: TRBJ1-6
clone_size: NA
v_call: TRBV20-1
d_call: NA

cdr3_aa: CASSYPSINEQFF
cdr3_nt: TGTGCCAGCAGCTACCCATCTATCAATGAGCAGTTCTTC
j_call: TRBJ2-1
clone_size: NA
v_call: TRBV13
d_call: NA

cdr3_aa: CSVEGRQGSYEQYF
cdr3_nt: TGCAGCGTTGAAGGCCGACAGGGGAGCTACGAGCAGTACTTC
j_call: TRBJ2-7
clone_size: NA
v_call: TRBV29-1
d_call: TRBD1

cdr3_aa: CASSLEVGNEQFF
cdr3_nt: TGTGCCAGCAGCTTAGAGGTGGGAAATGAGCAGTTCTTC
j_call: TRBJ2-1
clone_size: NA
v_call: TRBV7-2
d_call: NA

cdr3_aa: CASSDSLKQVAVRETQYF
cdr3_nt: TGTGCCAGCAGTGACTCCCTGAAACAGGTGGCGGTAAGAGAGACCCAGTACTTC
j_call: TRBJ2-5
clone_size: few
v_call: TRBV6-1
d_call: NA

cdr3_aa: CASSSRIPGGQFF
cdr3_nt: TGTGCCAGCAGTTCACGCATTCCAGGGGGGCAGTTCTTC
j_call: TRBJ2-1
clone_size: NA
v_call: TRBV27
d_call: TRBD1

cdr3_aa: CSARGLAGGSETQYF
cdr3_nt: TGCAGTGCCAGGGGACTAGCGGGAGGATCGGAGACCCAGTACTTC
j_call: TRBJ2-5
clone_size: NA
v_call: TRBV20-1
d_call: TRBD2

cdr3_aa: CASSLSPQRLEAGANVLTF
cdr3_nt: TGTGCCAGCAGCTTATCTCCCCAAAGACTAGAGGCTGGGGCCAACGTCCTGACTTTC
j_call: TRBJ2-6
clone_size: few
v_call: TRBV7-8
d_call: NA

cdr3_aa: CASSFGLGAAFF
cdr3_nt: TGTGCCAGCAGTTTCGGTCTGGGGGCTGCTTTCTTT
j_call: TRBJ1-1
clone_size: NA
v_call: TRBV12-3/TRBV12-4
d_call: NA

cdr3_aa: CASSPRDIYEQYF
cdr3_nt: TGTGCCAGTAGTCCTCGGGACATCTACGAGCAGTACTTC
j_call: TRBJ2-7
clone_size: few
v_call: TRBV19
d_call: NA

cdr3_aa: CASSQVTGGNYGYTF
cdr3_nt: TGTGCCAGCAGCCAAGTTACGGGGGGCAACTATGGCTACACCTTC
j_call: TRBJ1-2
clone_size: few
v_call: TRBV14
d_call: NA

cdr3_aa: CASREGLAGPIYEQYF
cdr3_nt: TGTGCCAGCAGGGAAGGACTAGCGGGCCCGATATACGAGCAGTACTTC
j_call: TRBJ2-7
clone_size: many
v_call: TRBV28
d_call: TRBD2

cdr3_aa: CASRMHRNSYEQYF
cdr3_nt: TGTGCCAGTAGGATGCACAGGAACTCCTACGAGCAGTACTTC
j_call: TRBJ2-7
clone_size: NA
v_call: TRBV19
d_call: NA

cdr3_aa: CATSTLASPDNEQFF
cdr3_nt: TGTGCCACCAGCACTCTAGCTTCCCCTGACAATGAGCAGTTCTTC
j_call: TRBJ2-1
clone_size: NA
v_call: TRBV15
d_call: NA